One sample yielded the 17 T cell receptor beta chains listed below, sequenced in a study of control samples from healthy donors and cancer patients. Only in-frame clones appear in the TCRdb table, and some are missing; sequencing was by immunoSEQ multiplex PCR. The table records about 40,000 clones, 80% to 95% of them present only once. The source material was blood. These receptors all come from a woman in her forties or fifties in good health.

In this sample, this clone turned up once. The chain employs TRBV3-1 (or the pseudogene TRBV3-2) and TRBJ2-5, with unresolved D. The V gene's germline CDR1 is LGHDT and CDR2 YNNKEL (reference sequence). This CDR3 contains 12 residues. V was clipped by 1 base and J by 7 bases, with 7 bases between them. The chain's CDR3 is CASSQVRGTQYF. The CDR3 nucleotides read TGTGCCAGCAGCCAAGTTCGAGGGACCCAGTACTTC.

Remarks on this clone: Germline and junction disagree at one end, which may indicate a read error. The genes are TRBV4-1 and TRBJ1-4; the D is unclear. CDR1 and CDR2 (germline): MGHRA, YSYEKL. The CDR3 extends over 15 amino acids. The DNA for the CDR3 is TGCGCCAGCAGCCAAGATCCGGGCGCCGACGAAAAGCTGTTTTTT. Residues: CASSQDPGADEKLFF.

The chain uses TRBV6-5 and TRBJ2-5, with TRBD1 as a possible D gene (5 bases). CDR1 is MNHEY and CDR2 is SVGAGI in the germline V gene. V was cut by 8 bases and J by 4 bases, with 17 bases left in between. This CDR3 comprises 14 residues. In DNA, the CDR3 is TGTGCCAGCGGGGCTGGGGTAGTGGCAGAGACCCAGTACTTC. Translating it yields CASGAGVVAETQYF.

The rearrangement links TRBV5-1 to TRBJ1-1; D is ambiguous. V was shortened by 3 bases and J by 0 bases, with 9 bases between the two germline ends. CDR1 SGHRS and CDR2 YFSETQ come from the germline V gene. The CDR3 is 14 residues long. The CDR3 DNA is TGCGCCAGCAGCTCCCGGACCTTGAACACTGAAGCTTTCTTT. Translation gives CASSSRTLNTEAFF.

The CDR3 is CASRPSGYTDTQYF. CDR3 bases: TGTGCCAGCCGCCCTAGCGGATACACAGATACGCAGTATTTT. The V and J genes are TRBV6-5 and TRBJ2-3; 7 bases line up with TRBD2. V shed 8 bases, J shed 2 bases, and the junction held 7 bases outside the gene matches. The CDR3 contains 14 residues. The germline gives CDR1 MNHEY, CDR2 SVGAGI.

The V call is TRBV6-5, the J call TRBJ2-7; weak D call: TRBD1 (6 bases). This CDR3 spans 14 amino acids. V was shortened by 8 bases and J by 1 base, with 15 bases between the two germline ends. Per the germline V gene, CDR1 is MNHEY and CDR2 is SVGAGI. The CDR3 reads CASYGRQGSYEQYF. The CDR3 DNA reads TGTGCCAGCTACGGGCGCCAGGGGTCCTACGAGCAGTACTTC.

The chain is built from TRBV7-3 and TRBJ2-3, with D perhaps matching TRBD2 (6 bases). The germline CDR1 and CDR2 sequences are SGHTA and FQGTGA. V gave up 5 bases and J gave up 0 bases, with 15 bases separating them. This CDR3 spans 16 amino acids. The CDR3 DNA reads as TGTGCCAGCAGCCGCTCCGGAGGGGCCAGCACAGATACGCAGTATTTT. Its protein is CASSRSGGASTDTQYF. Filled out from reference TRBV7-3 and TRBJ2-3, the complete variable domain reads GAGVSQTPSNKVTEKGKYVELRCDPISGHTALYWYRQSLGQGPEFLIYFQGTGAADDSGLPNDRFFAVRPEGSVSTLKIQRTERGDSAVYLCASSRSGGASTDTQYFGPGTRLTVL.

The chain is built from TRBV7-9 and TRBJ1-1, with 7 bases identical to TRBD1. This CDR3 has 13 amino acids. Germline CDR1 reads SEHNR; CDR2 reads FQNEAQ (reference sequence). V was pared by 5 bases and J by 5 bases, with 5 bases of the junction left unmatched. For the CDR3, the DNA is TGTGCCAGCAGCGCAGGGGGGGAGACTGAAGCTTTCTTT. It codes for CASSAGGETEAFF.

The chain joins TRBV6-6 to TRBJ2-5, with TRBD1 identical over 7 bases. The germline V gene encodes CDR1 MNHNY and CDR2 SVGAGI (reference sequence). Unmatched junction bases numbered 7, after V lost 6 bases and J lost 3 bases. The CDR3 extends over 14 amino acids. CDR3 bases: TGTGCCAGCAGGGTCCCGGGACAGAAAGAGACCCAGTACTTC. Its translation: CASRVPGQKETQYF.

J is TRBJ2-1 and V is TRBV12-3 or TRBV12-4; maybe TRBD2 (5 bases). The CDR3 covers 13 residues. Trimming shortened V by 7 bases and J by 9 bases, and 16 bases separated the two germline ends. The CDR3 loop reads CASTRQGSGEQFF. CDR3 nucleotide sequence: TGTGCCAGCACCCGGCAAGGGAGCGGTGAGCAGTTCTTC.

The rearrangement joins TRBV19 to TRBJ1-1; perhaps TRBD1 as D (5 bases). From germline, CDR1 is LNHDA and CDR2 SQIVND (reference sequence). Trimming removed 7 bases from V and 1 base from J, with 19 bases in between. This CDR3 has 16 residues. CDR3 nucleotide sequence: TGTGCCAGTACCCCAAGGCGCGGGGGTGCGAACACTGAAGCTTTCTTT. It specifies CASTPRRGGANTEAFF. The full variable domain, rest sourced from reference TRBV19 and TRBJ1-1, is DGGITQSPKYLFRKEGQNVTLSCEQNLNHDAMYWYRQDPGQGLRLIYYSQIVNDFQKGDIAEGYSVSREKKESFPLTVTSAQKNPTAFYLCASTPRRGGANTEAFFGQGTRLTVV.

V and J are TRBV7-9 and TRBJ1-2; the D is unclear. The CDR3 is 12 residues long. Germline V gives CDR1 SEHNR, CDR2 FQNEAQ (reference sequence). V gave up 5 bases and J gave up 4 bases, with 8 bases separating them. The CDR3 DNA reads TGTGCCAGCAGCCCGGGGAGCTATGGCTACACCTTC. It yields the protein CASSPGSYGYTF.

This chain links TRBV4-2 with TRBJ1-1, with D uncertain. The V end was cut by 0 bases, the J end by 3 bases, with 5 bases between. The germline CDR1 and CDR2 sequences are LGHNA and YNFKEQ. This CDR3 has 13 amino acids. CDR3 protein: CASSQDGYTEAFF. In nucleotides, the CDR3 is TGTGCCAGCAGCCAAGACGGGTACACTGAAGCTTTCTTT.

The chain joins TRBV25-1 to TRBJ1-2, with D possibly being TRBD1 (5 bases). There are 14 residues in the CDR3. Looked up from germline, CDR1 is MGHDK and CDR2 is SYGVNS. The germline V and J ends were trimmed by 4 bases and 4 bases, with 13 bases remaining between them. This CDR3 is CASSASGGVYGYTF. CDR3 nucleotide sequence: TGTGCCAGCAGTGCCTCGGGGGGAGTCTATGGCTACACCTTC.

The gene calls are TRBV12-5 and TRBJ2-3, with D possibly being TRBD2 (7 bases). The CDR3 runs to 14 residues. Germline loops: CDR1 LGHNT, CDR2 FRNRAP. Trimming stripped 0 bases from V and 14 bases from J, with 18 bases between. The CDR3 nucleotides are TGTGCTAGTGGTTTGGTATCGGGGGGCGCGGCGTGGTATTTT. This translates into CASGLVSGGAAWYF. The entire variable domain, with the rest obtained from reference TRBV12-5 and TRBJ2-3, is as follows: DARVTQTPRHKVTEMGQEVTMRCQPILGHNTVFWYRQTMMQGLELLAYFRNRAPLDDSGMPKDRFSAEMPDATLATLKIQPSEPRDSAVYFCASGLVSGGAAWYFGPGTRLTVL.

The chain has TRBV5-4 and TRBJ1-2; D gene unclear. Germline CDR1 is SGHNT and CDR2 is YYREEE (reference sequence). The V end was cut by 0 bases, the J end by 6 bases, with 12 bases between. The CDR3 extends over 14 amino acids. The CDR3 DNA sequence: TGTGCCAGCAGCTTGGCCTGGCATCGGAATGGCTACACCTTC. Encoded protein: CASSLAWHRNGYTF.

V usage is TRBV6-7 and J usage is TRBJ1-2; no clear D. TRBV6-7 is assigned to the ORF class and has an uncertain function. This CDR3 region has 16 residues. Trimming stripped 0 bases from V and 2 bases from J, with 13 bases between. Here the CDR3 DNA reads TGTGCCAGCAGTTACTCGAGTGTGACGGGGAACTATGGCTACACCTTC. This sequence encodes CASSYSSVTGNYGYTF.